These 27 T cell receptor beta chains originate from one sample sequenced in a study of T cells in Graves' hyperthyroidism and ophthalmopathy. What was amplified from RNA transcripts were TCR beta CDR3 regions. Initially, a first-round RT-PCR of the TCR CDR3 employed the HTBI primer set. TCRdb passed the multiplex PCR reads through MiXCR, listing each CDR3 protein once. The sample holds roughly 700,000 distinct CDR3 sequences; around a third are singletons and the top ten take approximately 31%. The sample consisted of blood. These receptors all stem from a woman aged 40 to 50 with Graves' hyperthyroidism.

The table lists this clonotype with a few counts. The chain has TRBV4-3 and TRBJ1-1, with D perhaps matching TRBD1 (5 bases). CDR1 and CDR2 (germline): LGHNA, YSLEER. The CDR3 runs 14 residues. The V end lost 1 base, the J end lost 5 bases, and 11 bases lay between the germline ends. The CDR3 bases are TGCGCCAGCAGCCAAGGCGGGGGGTGGACTGAAGCTTTCTTT. It yields the protein CASSQGGGWTEAFF.

This chain links TRBV7-2 with TRBJ2-7; 7 bases are shared with TRBD2. The J call may be wrong; the DNA end is better matched by TRBJ2-1. From germline, CDR1 is SGHTA and CDR2 FQGNSA. The CDR3 length is 20 residues. In DNA form, the CDR3 reads TGTGCCAGCAGCTTAGGTGGGGGGGGATGGGGGGGAAGGTCCTACAATGAGCAGTTCTTC. Its protein product is CASSLGGGGWGGRSYNEQFF.

This clonotype turned up a few times. J is TRBJ2-7 and V is TRBV5-5; perhaps D is TRBD1 or TRBD2 (5 bases each). Germline CDR1 is SGHKS and CDR2 is YYEKEE (reference sequence). Trimming took off 4 bases at V and 3 bases at J, with 11 bases between the two ends. CDR3 length: 13 residues. The CDR3 reads CASSPGPDYEQYF. CDR3 DNA sequence: TGTGCCAGCAGCCCGGGACCGGACTACGAGCAGTACTTC.

A note on this clonotype: It may be a read error: a sequence one base away is much more abundant. J is TRBJ1-2 and V is TRBV4-2; TRBD1 might be the D (5 bases). This CDR3 contains 15 residues. Germline V lookup: CDR1 LGHNA, CDR2 YNFKEQ. The V end was cut by 5 bases, the J end by 0 bases, with 13 bases between. Written as DNA, the CDR3 is TGTGCCAGCAGCTCCGGGACGCCGGCTAACTATGGCTACACCTTC. This translates into CASSSGTPANYGYTF.

This clonotype was found many times. This chain links TRBV7-9 with TRBJ2-5; 14 positions agree with TRBD2. J lost 4 bases, V lost 2 bases, and 3 bases had no gene match. The CDR3 sequence is 16 residues long. In germline, CDR1 is SEHNR, CDR2 FQNEAQ (reference sequence). The CDR3 here is CASSLHGLAGGETQYF. Written as DNA, the CDR3 is TGTGCCAGCAGCTTACACGGACTAGCGGGAGGAGAGACCCAGTACTTC.

This clonotype was recorded many times. The CDR3 bases are TGTGCCAGCAGCTCTGGGACAGGGGGCGCTGAAGCTTTCTTT. This translates into CASSSGTGGAEAFF. V and J are TRBV7-9 and TRBJ1-1, with 12 bases that match TRBD1. CDR1 and CDR2 (germline): SEHNR, FQNEAQ (reference sequence). The CDR3 is made up of 14 amino acids. The V and J ends lost 4 bases and 6 bases, in that order; junction bases with no gene match: 3.

This chain links TRBV19 with TRBJ1-5, with D perhaps TRBD1 (5 bases). The CDR3 loop spans 17 amino acids. Germline CDR1 and CDR2: LNHDA and SQIVND (reference sequence). The V gene lost 1 base and the J gene lost 7 bases, with 20 bases spanning the gap. The CDR3: CASSIAPPPGLRQPQHF. CDR3 DNA: TGTGCCAGTAGTATAGCACCCCCGCCAGGGTTGCGGCAGCCCCAGCATTTT.

The chain links TRBV7-2 to TRBJ2-1; TRBD1 might be the D (5 bases). Trimming removed 3 bases from V and 10 bases from J, with 16 bases in between. Germline assignment: CDR1 SGHTA and CDR2 FQGNSA. The CDR3 covers 14 residues. The CDR3 nucleotides are TGTGCCAGCAGCTTTAGGGGCGGTGAACGAGAGCAGTTCTTC. Residues: CASSFRGGEREQFF. Variable domain in full (rest from reference TRBV7-2 and TRBJ2-1): GAGVSQSPSNKVTEKGKDVELRCDPISGHTALYWYRQSLGQGLEFLIYFQGNSAPDKSGLPSDRFSAERTGGSVSTLTIQRTQQEDSAVYLCASSFRGGEREQFFGPGTRLTVL.

This clonotype was picked up many times. The rearrangement links TRBV20-1 to TRBJ1-1, with a weak D call TRBD1 (6 bases). V was pared by 0 bases and J by 5 bases, with 19 bases between. The CDR3 loop spans 16 amino acids. The germline gives CDR1 DFQATT, CDR2 SNEGSKA (reference sequence). Written as DNA, the CDR3 is TGCAGTGCTAGAGACGCTCTCAGGGGAGAGAGGACTGAAGCTTTCTTT. Its protein product is CSARDALRGERTEAFF.

This clonotype was recorded many times. CDR3 sequence: CASSLRLPQGKLFF. The CDR3 DNA follows: TGTGCCAGCAGTTTACGACTCCCGCAGGGAAAACTGTTTTTT. This sequence joins TRBV12-3 or TRBV12-4 and TRBJ1-4; maybe TRBD1 (5 bases). The CDR3 contains 14 residues. The V end lost 2 bases, the J end lost 10 bases, and 14 bases lay between the germline ends.

The chain has TRBV14 and TRBJ2-3; D not resolved. V gave up 0 bases and J gave up 4 bases, with 14 bases separating them. Germline loops: CDR1 SGHDN, CDR2 FVKESK. The CDR3 contains 16 residues. This CDR3 reads CASSQDHGNFPDTQYF. CDR3 bases: TGTGCCAGCAGCCAAGACCATGGGAATTTCCCAGATACGCAGTATTTT.

The J gene is TRBJ1-4, the V gene TRBV4-3; no clear D gene. Looked up from germline, CDR1 is LGHNA and CDR2 is YSLEER. Trimming pared 4 bases from V and 5 bases from J, leaving 11 bases between. The CDR3 runs to 14 residues. The CDR3 DNA reads as TGCGCCAGCAGCCTGCCAGGAGGAAATGAAAAACTGTTTTTT. It yields the protein CASSLPGGNEKLFF.

V gene TRBV28 combines with J gene TRBJ1-2; D unresolved. The CDR3 is 15 residues long. V shed 3 bases and J shed 0 bases, with 11 bases lying between them. The germline V gene encodes CDR1 MDHEN and CDR2 SYDVKM. The CDR3 nucleotides are TGTGCCAGCAGTTTCCTTGTGTCGGCTAACTATGGCTACACCTTC. It yields the protein CASSFLVSANYGYTF.

This clonotype was seen more than once but under ten times. This chain uses TRBV20-1 with TRBJ2-7, with unresolved D. CDR3 length equals 13 residues. The V and J ends lost 1 base and 3 bases respectively, with 10 bases between them. CDR1 and CDR2 (germline): DFQATT, SNEGSKA (reference sequence). The chain's CDR3 is CSARVYSYYEQYF. In DNA, the CDR3 is TGCAGTGCTAGAGTTTACAGTTACTACGAGCAGTACTTC.

This chain connects TRBV11-2 to TRBJ1-1, with TRBD1 matching 8 bases. The CDR3 has 15 residues. V lost 0 bases, J lost 6 bases, and 6 bases stayed unmatched. Germline CDR1 and CDR2: SGHAT and FQNNGV. CDR3 bases: TGTGCCAGCAGCTTAGAGATACAGGGGGGCGCTGAAGCTTTCTTT. It is translated as CASSLEIQGGAEAFF.

The rearrangement uses TRBV7-2 and TRBJ2-5, with 7 bases identical to TRBD1. CDR1 is SGHTA and CDR2 is FQGNSA in the germline V gene. V lost 5 bases, J lost 1 base, and 4 bases stayed unmatched. The CDR3 spans 14 residues. CDR3 bases: TGTGCCAGCAGCGGGTGGGACAGCCAAGAGACCCAGTACTTC. Its translation is CASSGWDSQETQYF.

This clonotype was counted ten times or more. V usage is TRBV10-3 and J usage is TRBJ2-7; 9 positions agree with TRBD1. CDR1 and CDR2 from the germline V gene are ENHRY and SYGVKD. The V and J ends lost 4 bases and 2 bases, in that order; junction bases with no gene match: 3. The CDR3 extends over 14 amino acids. CDR3 residues: CAISVDRGPYEQYF. The CDR3 nucleotides are TGTGCCATCAGTGTGGACAGGGGTCCCTACGAGCAGTACTTC.

In this sample, this clonotype turned up a few times. V and J are TRBV4-1 and TRBJ1-2; 10 bases are shared with TRBD1. The germline CDR1 and CDR2 sequences are MGHRA and YSYEKL. The V and J ends lost 0 bases and 2 bases, in that order; junction bases with no gene match: 6. The CDR3 extends over 17 amino acids. The chain's CDR3 is CASSQDRDRGRNYGYTF. In DNA, the CDR3 is TGCGCCAGCAGCCAAGATAGAGACAGGGGGCGAAACTATGGCTACACCTTC.

This clonotype showed up just a few times. The V gene is TRBV19, the J gene TRBJ1-5; D unresolved. The germline gives CDR1 LNHDA, CDR2 SQIVND (reference sequence). The V end was cut by 5 bases, the J end by 4 bases, with 9 bases between. The CDR3 consists of 13 residues. CDR3 protein: CASSGYQNQPQHF. The CDR3 DNA reads as TGTGCCAGTAGTGGGTACCAGAATCAGCCCCAGCATTTT. The variable domain in full, with the rest retrieved from reference TRBV19 and TRBJ1-5, is DGGITQSPKYLFRKEGQNVTLSCEQNLNHDAMYWYRQDPGQGLRLIYYSQIVNDFQKGDIAEGYSVSREKKESFPLTVTSAQKNPTAFYLCASSGYQNQPQHFGDGTRLSIL.

This clonotype was counted ten times or more. The chain carries TRBV19 and TRBJ1-2; TRBD1 agrees at 8 bases. The CDR3 loop spans 14 amino acids. Germline V lookup: CDR1 LNHDA, CDR2 SQIVND (reference sequence). V was clipped by 7 bases and J by 4 bases; unmatched bases: 8. CDR3 in DNA: TGTGCCAGTAAACCCGGGACAGGAAGCTATGGCTACACCTTC. Translating it yields CASKPGTGSYGYTF.

The CDR3 DNA reads as TGTGCCATCAGTGTCGACGACCTGGGCTTCGGGGAGACCCAGTACTTC. Translating it yields CAISVDDLGFGETQYF. The chain links TRBV10-3 to TRBJ2-5; no firm D call. Trimming took 4 bases from V and 5 from J, leaving 20 bases between them. Germline lookup yields CDR1 ENHRY and CDR2 SYGVKD. The CDR3 is made up of 16 amino acids.

This clonotype was recorded at least ten times. The chain carries TRBV24-1 and TRBJ2-5, with D possibly TRBD1 on 5 matching bases. Trimming took off 7 bases at V and 2 bases at J, with 16 bases between the two ends. CDR1 is KGHDR and CDR2 is SFDVKD in the germline V gene. The CDR3 covers 15 residues. In DNA form, the CDR3 reads TGTGCCACCAGAGACAGTGCTACACTTCAAGAGACCCAGTACTTC. It encodes CATRDSATLQETQYF.

This chain joins TRBV25-1 and TRBJ1-3; D not resolved. V was clipped by 4 bases and J by 3 bases, with 10 bases between them. Looked up from germline, CDR1 is MGHDK and CDR2 is SYGVNS. CDR3 length: 14 residues. DNA of the CDR3: TGTGCCAGCAGTGGATTGGGGTATGGAAACACCATATATTTT. Protein: CASSGLGYGNTIYF.

At least ten counts were recorded for this clonotype. CDR3 nucleotide sequence: TGCGCCAGCAGTGAGGGGCAGGGGGACCTGGCTTTCTTT. Encoded protein: CASSEGQGDLAFF. This chain links TRBV10-2 with TRBJ1-1; 7 bases match TRBD1. After removal of 2 bases from V and 11 bases from J, the junction contained 8 bases not matched to a gene. Germline V gives CDR1 WSHSY, CDR2 SAAADI. The CDR3 loop spans 13 amino acids.

The chain has TRBV19 and TRBJ2-5, with TRBD2 identical over 10 bases. Germline CDR1 and CDR2: LNHDA and SQIVND (reference sequence). After removal of 3 bases from V and 2 bases from J, the junction contained 3 bases not matched to a gene. The length of the CDR3 is 15 residues. Written as DNA, the CDR3 is TGTGCCAGTAGTATGGGGACTAGCGAACAAGAGACCCAGTACTTC. This codes for CASSMGTSEQETQYF.

This clonotype showed up many times. This rearrangement joins TRBV15 to TRBJ2-2; 7 nucleotides align to TRBD1. J was trimmed by 1 base and V by 1 base; bases with no gene match: 6. The CDR3 has 17 amino acids. CDR1 is LNHNV, CDR2 YYDKDF, per germline (reference sequence). The CDR3 reads CATSRGTTGLNTGELFF. The DNA for the CDR3 is TGTGCCACCAGCAGAGGGACGACAGGGTTGAACACCGGGGAGCTGTTTTTT.

This clonotype occurred a few times. The rearrangement joins TRBV19 to TRBJ2-7, with TRBD2 matching over 7 bases. The CDR3 totals 14 residues. Trimming took 5 bases from V and 0 from J; bases not matched to a gene: 4. Germline V gene lookup returns CDR1 LNHDA and CDR2 SQIVND (reference sequence). The CDR3 DNA follows: TGTGCCAGTAGTCTAAAGCGGGGCTCCTACGAGCAGTACTTC. It codes for CASSLKRGSYEQYF.